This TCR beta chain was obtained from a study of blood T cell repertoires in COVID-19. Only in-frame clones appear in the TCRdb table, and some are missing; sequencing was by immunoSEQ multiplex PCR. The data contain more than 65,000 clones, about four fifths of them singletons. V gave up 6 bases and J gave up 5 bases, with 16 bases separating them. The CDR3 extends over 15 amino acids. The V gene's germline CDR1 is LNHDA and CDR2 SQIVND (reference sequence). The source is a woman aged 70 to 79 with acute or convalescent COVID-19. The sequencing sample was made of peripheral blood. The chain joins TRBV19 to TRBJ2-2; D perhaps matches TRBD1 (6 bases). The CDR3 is CASSGNRASTGELFF. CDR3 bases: TGTGCCAGTAGCGGGAACAGGGCGTCAACCGGGGAGCTGTTTTTT.